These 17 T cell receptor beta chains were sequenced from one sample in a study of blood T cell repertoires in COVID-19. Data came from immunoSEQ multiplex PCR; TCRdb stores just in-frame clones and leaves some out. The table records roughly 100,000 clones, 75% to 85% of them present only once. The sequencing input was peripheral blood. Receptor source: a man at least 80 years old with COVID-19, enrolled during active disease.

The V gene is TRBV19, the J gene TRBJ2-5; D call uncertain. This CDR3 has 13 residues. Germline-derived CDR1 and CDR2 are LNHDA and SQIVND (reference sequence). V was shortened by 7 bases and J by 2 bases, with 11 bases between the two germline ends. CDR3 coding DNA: TGTGCCAGTACCACCGGGTCTCAAGAGACCCAGTACTTC. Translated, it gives CASTTGSQETQYF. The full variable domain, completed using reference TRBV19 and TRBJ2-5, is DGGITQSPKYLFRKEGQNVTLSCEQNLNHDAMYWYRQDPGQGLRLIYYSQIVNDFQKGDIAEGYSVSREKKESFPLTVTSAQKNPTAFYLCASTTGSQETQYFGPGTRLLVL.

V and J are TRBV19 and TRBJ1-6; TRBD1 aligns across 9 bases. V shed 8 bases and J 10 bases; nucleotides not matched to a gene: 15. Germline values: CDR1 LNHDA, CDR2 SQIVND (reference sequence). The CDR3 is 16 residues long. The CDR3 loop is CASGVRGGQGSSPLHF. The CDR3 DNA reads TGTGCCAGTGGGGTACGAGGTGGACAGGGGTCATCACCCCTCCACTTT.

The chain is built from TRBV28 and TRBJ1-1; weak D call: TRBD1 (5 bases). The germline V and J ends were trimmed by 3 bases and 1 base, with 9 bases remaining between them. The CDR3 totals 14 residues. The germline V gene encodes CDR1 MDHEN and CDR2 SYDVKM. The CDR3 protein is CASSLAGWNTEAFF. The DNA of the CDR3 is TGTGCCAGCAGTTTGGCAGGGTGGAACACTGAAGCTTTCTTT.

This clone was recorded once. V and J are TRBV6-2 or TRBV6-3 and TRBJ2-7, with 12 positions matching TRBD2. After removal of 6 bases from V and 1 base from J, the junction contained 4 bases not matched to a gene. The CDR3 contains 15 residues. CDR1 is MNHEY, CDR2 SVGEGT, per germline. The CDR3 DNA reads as TGTGCCAGCAGCCCTAGCGGGGGGGCGTCCTACGAGCAGTACTTC. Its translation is CASSPSGGASYEQYF.

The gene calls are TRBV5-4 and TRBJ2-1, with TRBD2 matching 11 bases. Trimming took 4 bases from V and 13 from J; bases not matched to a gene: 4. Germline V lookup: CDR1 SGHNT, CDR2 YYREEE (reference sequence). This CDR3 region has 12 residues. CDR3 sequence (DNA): TGTGCCAGCAGCAATACTAGCGGGGGCCAGTTCTTC. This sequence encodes CASSNTSGGQFF.

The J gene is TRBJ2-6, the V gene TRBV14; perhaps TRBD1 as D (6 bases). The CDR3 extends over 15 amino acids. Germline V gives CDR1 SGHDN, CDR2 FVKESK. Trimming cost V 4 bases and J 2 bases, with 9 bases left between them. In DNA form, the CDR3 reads TGTGCCAGCAGCCGTCACAGGGCTGGGGCCAACGTCCTGACTTTC. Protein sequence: CASSRHRAGANVLTF.

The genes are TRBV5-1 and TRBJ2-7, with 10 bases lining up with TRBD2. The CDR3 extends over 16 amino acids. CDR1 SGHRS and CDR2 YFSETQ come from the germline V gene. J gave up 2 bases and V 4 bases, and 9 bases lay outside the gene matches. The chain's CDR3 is CASSPAVSGGTYEQYF. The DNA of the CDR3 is TGCGCCAGCAGCCCTGCCGTTAGCGGGGGGACCTACGAGCAGTACTTC.

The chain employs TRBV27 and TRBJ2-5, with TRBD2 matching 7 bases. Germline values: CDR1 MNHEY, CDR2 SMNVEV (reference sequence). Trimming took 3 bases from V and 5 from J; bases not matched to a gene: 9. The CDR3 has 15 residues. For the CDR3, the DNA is TGTGCCAGCAGTTTGAGAACGGGAGCGGGGGAGACCCAGTACTTC. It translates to CASSLRTGAGETQYF.

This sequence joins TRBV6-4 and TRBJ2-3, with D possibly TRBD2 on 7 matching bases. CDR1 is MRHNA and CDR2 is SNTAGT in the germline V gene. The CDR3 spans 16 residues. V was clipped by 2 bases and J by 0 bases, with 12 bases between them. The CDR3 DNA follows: TGTGCCAGCAGTGACCAGGCGGGGGCAAGCACAGATACGCAGTATTTT. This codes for CASSDQAGASTDTQYF.

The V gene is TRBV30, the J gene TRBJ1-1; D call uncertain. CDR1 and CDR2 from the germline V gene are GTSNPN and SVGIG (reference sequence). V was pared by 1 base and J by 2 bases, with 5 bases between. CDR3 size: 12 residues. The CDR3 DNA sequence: TGTGCCTGGAGTGGGACTAACACTGAAGCTTTCTTT. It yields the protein CAWSGTNTEAFF. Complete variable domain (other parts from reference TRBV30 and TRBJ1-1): SQTIHQWPATLVQPVGSPLSLECTVEGTSNPNLYWYRQAAGRGLQLLFYSVGIGQISSEVPQNLSASRPQDRQFILSSKKLLLSDSGFYLCAWSGTNTEAFFGQGTRLTVV.

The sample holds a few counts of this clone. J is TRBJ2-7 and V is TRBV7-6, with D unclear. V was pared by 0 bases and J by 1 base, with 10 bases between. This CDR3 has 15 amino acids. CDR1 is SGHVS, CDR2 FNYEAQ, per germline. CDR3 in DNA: TGTGCCAGCAGCTTAGCCCCCTCGCGGTCCTACGAGCAGTACTTC. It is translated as CASSLAPSRSYEQYF.

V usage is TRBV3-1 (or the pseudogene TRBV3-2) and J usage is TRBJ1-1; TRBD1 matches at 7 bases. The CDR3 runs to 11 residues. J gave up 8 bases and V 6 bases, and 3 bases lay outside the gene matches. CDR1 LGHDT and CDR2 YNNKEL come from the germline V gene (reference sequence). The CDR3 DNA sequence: TGTGCCAGCAGGCAACAGGGGGAAGCTTTCTTT. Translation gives CASRQQGEAFF.

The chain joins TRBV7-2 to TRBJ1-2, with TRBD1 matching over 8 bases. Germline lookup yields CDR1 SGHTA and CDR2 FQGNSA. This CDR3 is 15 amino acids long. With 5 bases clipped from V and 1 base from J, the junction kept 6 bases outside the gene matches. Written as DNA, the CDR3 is TGTGCCAGCAGCGCACGGACAGGGAATAACTATGGCTACACCTTC. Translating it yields CASSARTGNNYGYTF.

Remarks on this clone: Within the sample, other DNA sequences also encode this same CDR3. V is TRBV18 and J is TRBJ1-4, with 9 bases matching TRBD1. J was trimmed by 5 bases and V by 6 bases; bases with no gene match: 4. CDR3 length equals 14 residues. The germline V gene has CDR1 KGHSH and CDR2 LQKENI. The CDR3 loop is CASSLGQGNEKLFF. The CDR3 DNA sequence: TGTGCCAGCTCCTTAGGACAGGGGAATGAAAAACTGTTTTTT.

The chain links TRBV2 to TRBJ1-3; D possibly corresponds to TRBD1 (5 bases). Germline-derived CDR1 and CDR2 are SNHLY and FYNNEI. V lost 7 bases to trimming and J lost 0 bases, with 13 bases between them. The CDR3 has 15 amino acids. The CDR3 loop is CASNAGTTSGNTIYF. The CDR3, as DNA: TGTGCCAGCAATGCAGGGACTACCTCTGGAAACACCATATATTTT.

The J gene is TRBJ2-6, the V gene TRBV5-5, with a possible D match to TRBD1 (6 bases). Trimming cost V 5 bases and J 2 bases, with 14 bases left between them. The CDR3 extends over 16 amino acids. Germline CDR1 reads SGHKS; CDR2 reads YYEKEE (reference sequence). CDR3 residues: CASSLITGTGANVLTF. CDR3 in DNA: TGTGCCAGCAGTCTTATTACAGGGACTGGGGCCAACGTCCTGACTTTC.

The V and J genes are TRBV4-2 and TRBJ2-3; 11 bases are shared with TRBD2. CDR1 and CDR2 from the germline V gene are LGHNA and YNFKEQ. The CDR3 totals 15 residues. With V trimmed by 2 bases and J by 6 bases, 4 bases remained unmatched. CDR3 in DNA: TGTGCCAGCAGCCAAAGACTAGCGGGAACGGATACGCAGTATTTT. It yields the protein CASSQRLAGTDTQYF.